The entry below gives a single T cell receptor (beta chain) sequence along with its context. The repertoire was sequenced with immunoSEQ multiplex PCR; TCRdb's copy has only in-frame clones and lacks some. Among roughly 120,000 clones listed, approximately 94% were seen once. This entry is derived from a study of T cell responses to AZD1222 COVID-19 vaccine. Looked up from germline, CDR1 is LGHDT and CDR2 is YNNKEL (reference sequence). This CDR3 region has 12 residues. V lost 5 bases and J lost 9, with 11 bases in between. The gene calls are TRBV3-1 (or the pseudogene TRBV3-2) and TRBJ2-1, with D maybe TRBD1 (5 bases). Sequencing used peripheral blood, obtained on day 0 of AZD1222 vaccination. The sequence came from an adult in good health. Here the CDR3 DNA reads TGTGCCAGCAGCACACGTCAGGGTGAGCAGTTCTTC. It translates to CASSTRQGEQFF.